Below, 17 T cell receptor beta chains from the same sample are listed, as sequenced in a study of PD-1 blockade in classical Hodgkin lymphoma. Assay: immunoSEQ multiplex PCR; the TCRdb copy retains only in-frame clones and omits some. The profile shows roughly 21,000 clones, just under 90% of them singletons. Time point described: newly diagnosed, previously untreated cHL patient sample. The authors enriched CD8+ T cells from thawed PBMCs via magnetic negative selection. Specimen: CD8+ T cells from blood. The receptors stem from a human donor with classical Hodgkin lymphoma.

The rearrangement links TRBV14 to TRBJ1-2; D is uncertain. Trimming took 3 bases from V and 6 from J, leaving 11 bases between them. Germline V gene lookup returns CDR1 SGHDN and CDR2 FVKESK. The CDR3 has 13 amino acids. CDR3 residues: CASSHFLRDGYTF. CDR3 DNA: TGTGCCAGCAGCCACTTCCTAAGGGATGGCTACACCTTC.

The V and J genes are TRBV19 and TRBJ2-7, with 7 bases aligning to TRBD2. Germline values: CDR1 LNHDA, CDR2 SQIVND (reference sequence). V trimming: 6 bases; J trimming: 4 bases; junction bases outside the gene matches: 3. This CDR3 is 12 amino acids long. The CDR3 loop reads CASSPGGYEQYF. In DNA, the CDR3 is TGTGCCAGTAGCCCGGGGGGTTACGAGCAGTACTTC. Full variable domain (remainder filled in from reference TRBV19 and TRBJ2-7): DGGITQSPKYLFRKEGQNVTLSCEQNLNHDAMYWYRQDPGQGLRLIYYSQIVNDFQKGDIAEGYSVSREKKESFPLTVTSAQKNPTAFYLCASSPGGYEQYFGPGTRLTVT.

The rearrangement links TRBV7-8 to TRBJ2-5; D remains ambiguous. CDR3 length equals 13 residues. Germline V lookup: CDR1 SGHVS, CDR2 FQNEAQ. V lost 1 base and J 2 bases, leaving 5 bases between the germline ends. In nucleotides, the CDR3 is TGTGCCAGCAGCTTAGGGCGACAAGAGACCCAGTACTTC. Its translation: CASSLGRQETQYF.

This clone was observed once. V usage is TRBV6-4 and J usage is TRBJ2-3; tentatively, D is TRBD2 (6 bases). In germline, CDR1 is MRHNA, CDR2 SNTAGT. V lost 6 bases to trimming and J lost 1 base, with 14 bases between them. This CDR3 contains 15 residues. The CDR3: CASSPQGGGTDTQYF. The CDR3 nucleotides read TGTGCCAGCAGCCCCCAGGGCGGGGGCACAGATACGCAGTATTTT.

V is TRBV6-1 and J is TRBJ2-5, with 8 positions matching TRBD2. After removal of 4 bases from V and 3 bases from J, the junction contained 7 bases not matched to a gene. Germline values: CDR1 MNHNS, CDR2 SASEGT. The CDR3 is 15 amino acids. The CDR3 coding sequence is TGTGCCAGCAGTGGGCGCGGGACTAGGGAAGAGACCCAGTACTTC. It yields the protein CASSGRGTREETQYF.

The chain joins TRBV29-1 to TRBJ1-2; D is uncertain. CDR3 length equals 14 residues. Trimming pared 4 bases from V and 1 base from J, leaving 13 bases between. CDR1 is SQVTM and CDR2 is ANQGSEA in the germline V gene. This CDR3 is CSVVLADGNYGYTF. In nucleotides, the CDR3 is TGCAGCGTTGTCCTTGCCGACGGTAACTATGGCTACACCTTC.

The chain links TRBV6-5 to TRBJ1-1; tentative D call: TRBD1 (5 bases). The CDR3 is 14 amino acids. V shed 4 bases and J shed 5 bases, with 14 bases lying between them. The V gene's germline CDR1 is MNHEY and CDR2 SVGAGI. In DNA, the CDR3 is TGTGCCAGCAGTTCCTCGGAGGGGAGTACTGAAGCTTTCTTT. Amino acids: CASSSSEGSTEAFF.

This clone counts as medium-sized. The V gene is TRBV27, the J gene TRBJ1-5; D ambiguous. The V and J ends lost 5 bases and 7 bases respectively, with 15 bases between them. The V gene's germline CDR1 is MNHEY and CDR2 SMNVEV (reference sequence). The CDR3 extends over 14 amino acids. The CDR3 is CASSQYYIGQPQHF. The CDR3 region has the DNA TGTGCCAGCAGTCAATACTACATTGGGCAGCCCCAGCATTTT.

The chain couples TRBV7-2 to TRBJ2-7; TRBD1 matches 7 bases. Unmatched junction bases numbered 8, after V lost 5 bases and J lost 4 bases. The CDR3 covers 14 residues. Per the germline V gene, CDR1 is SGHTA and CDR2 is FQGNSA. The CDR3 coding sequence is TGTGCCAGCAGCCCATCAGGGGGATTTTACGAGCAGTACTTC. Encoded protein: CASSPSGGFYEQYF.

The rearrangement links TRBV7-2 to TRBJ2-1; possible D gene TRBD2, 5 bases. The CDR3 is 15 amino acids. Germline assignment: CDR1 SGHTA and CDR2 FQGNSA. The germline V and J ends were trimmed by 4 bases and 6 bases, with 16 bases remaining between them. The CDR3 loop is CASSSRGVSGNEQFF. The CDR3 region has the DNA TGTGCCAGCAGCTCCAGAGGTGTGAGCGGCAATGAGCAGTTCTTC.

The chain joins TRBV5-6 to TRBJ1-3, with D unclear. This CDR3 comprises 17 residues. In germline, CDR1 is SGHDT, CDR2 YYEEEE. V lost 1 base and J 0 bases, leaving 14 bases between the germline ends. The CDR3 DNA reads as TGTGCCAGCAGCTTGAAGGGTATGTCTTCCTCTGGAAACACCATATATTTT. This gives the protein CASSLKGMSSSGNTIYF.

For the CDR3, the DNA is TGTGCCAGCAGTCTTTCACCGGACAGTCTTAGCTATGGCTACACCTTC. Its protein is CASSLSPDSLSYGYTF. V gene TRBV27 combines with J gene TRBJ1-2; weak D call: TRBD1 (6 bases). Trimming left V 5 bases short and J 4 bases short, with 20 bases between. The CDR3 loop spans 16 amino acids. The germline V gene has CDR1 MNHEY and CDR2 SMNVEV (reference sequence).

The rearrangement uses TRBV11-2 and TRBJ1-5; 8 nucleotides align to TRBD1. Germline V gene lookup returns CDR1 SGHAT and CDR2 FQNNGV. The CDR3 length is 16 residues. V trimming: 5 bases; J trimming: 7 bases; junction bases outside the gene matches: 13. CDR3 residues: CASSQTGVAEGQPQHF. The DNA for the CDR3 is TGTGCCAGCAGCCAGACAGGGGTAGCAGAAGGACAGCCCCAGCATTTT.

The CDR3 nucleotides read TGTGCTAGTGGTTTGCAGTCTTGGAATGAAAAACTGTTTTTT. Its protein product is CASGLQSWNEKLFF. The rearrangement uses TRBV12-5 and TRBJ1-4; D is uncertain. CDR3 size: 14 residues. Germline lookup yields CDR1 LGHNT and CDR2 FRNRAP. The ends were cut back, 2 bases at V and 5 bases at J, with 9 bases in the middle.

This clone has only one observation. The chain couples TRBV4-3 to TRBJ1-3, with D tentatively TRBD1 (5 bases). This CDR3 region has 17 residues. Per germline, CDR1 LGHNA and CDR2 YSLEER. Trimming stripped 0 bases from V and 4 bases from J, with 16 bases between. This chain's CDR3 is CASSQDRLGAVGNTIYF. CDR3 bases: TGCGCCAGCAGCCAAGATAGGTTAGGGGCAGTGGGAAACACCATATATTTT.

The CDR3 DNA reads as TGCGCCACCGGTAAGACTTTCGGGACTGAAGCTTTCTTT. The encoded protein is CATGKTFGTEAFF. V gene TRBV5-1 combines with J gene TRBJ1-1, with D hard to call. Trimming removed 9 bases at V and 5 bases at J, with 17 bases between. This CDR3 comprises 13 residues. CDR1 and CDR2 (germline): SGHRS, YFSETQ.

The rearrangement uses TRBV4-1 and TRBJ2-5; D is possibly TRBD2 (5 bases). The germline V and J ends were trimmed by 3 bases and 4 bases, with 15 bases remaining between them. CDR1 and CDR2 (germline): MGHRA, YSYEKL. The CDR3 totals 15 residues. CDR3 region: CASSQEDLPRETQYF. The DNA of the CDR3 is TGCGCCAGCAGCCAGGAGGACCTACCCCGAGAGACCCAGTACTTC.